This T cell receptor beta chain was captured in a study of cytomegalovirus exposure and HLA in healthy donors. General observations from the study: Overall, approximately 150 TCR beta chains were annotated as cytomegalovirus-associated.

The PCR contained 60 Vbeta and 13 Jbeta primers. Produced via immunoSEQ multiplex PCR; TCRdb's table is partial and in-frame only. The profile shows approximately 100,000 clones, about 70% of them singletons. Trimming removed 3 bases from V and 2 bases from J; junction bases left unmatched: 7. The germline gives CDR1 MNHEY, CDR2 SMNVEV (reference sequence). The CDR3 is 17 amino acids. A word on this clone: Its matching antigen is unknown.

V is TRBV27 and J is TRBJ2-6; 7 nucleotides match TRBD1. Sequencing was performed on PBMCs. The receptor comes from a human donor in good health. CDR3 in amino acids: CASSFGTAGPGANVLTF. The CDR3 DNA reads TGTGCCAGCAGTTTTGGGACAGCTGGGCCTGGGGCCAACGTCCTGACTTTC.